Described below is a single T cell receptor (beta chain) sequence and its context. This clonotype was counted a few times. This clone's antigen is unknown. No base qualities exist here, and no much larger clone lies one base off it. Sequencing was performed on an Illumina HiSeq 2500. Quantitative 5'-RACE with molecular barcodes was the method used to prepare the TCR beta libraries. Processing in the source paper ran as follows. A new computational method based on a probabilistic model of VDJ rearrangement was used to identify disease-linked TCR variants. The public reads were quality trimmed at Q25 with fastp and then assembled into clones with MiXCR by TCRdb, keeping productive beta chains. Entries are consolidated by CDR3 protein sequence, retaining the most common genes and DNA. TCRdb, not the authors, supplied the V and J calls. This sample holds about 540,000 distinct CDR3 sequences; approximately 11% were observed only once. The ten most abundant clones make up about 6.5% of the sample.

The data stem from a study of CD8 T cells in ankylosing spondylitis (dated by TCRdb to about 2017). Some background on the complete study: To find TCR variants linked to disease, the study profiled T cell receptor beta repertoires in ankylosing spondylitis patients and healthy donors. The full study cohort was made up of under 30 ankylosing spondylitis patients and 108 healthy donors. Peripheral blood was sampled, and synovial fluid was additionally collected from ankylosing spondylitis patients.

The germline V gene sets CDR1 to SGHAT and CDR2 to FQNNGV. Measured from the cysteine to the phenylalanine, the CDR3 is 15 residues long. Just the 45-base CDR3 DNA is kept, in frame starting at base 1. After removal of 0 bases from V and 7 bases from J, the junction retains 7 bases not matched to a gene. Here is what the overall study found, with its caveats: Blood from ankylosing spondylitis patients appeared to be characterized by a TCR beta motif made up of several highly homologous amino acid variants. Some of the motif variants had been reported before in the synovial fluid and blood of reactive arthritis patients, a finding that suggests common disease-initiation mechanisms. A CD8+ phenotype was shown by the disease-linked clones, which were found at relatively low frequencies in peripheral blood. According to the report, matched synovial fluid samples from ankylosing spondylitis patients were significantly enriched for the disease-linked clones.

The V gene is TRBV11-2 and the J gene is TRBJ1-2; 8 junctional bases match TRBD1. The specimen sequenced was blood, either unsorted or a sorted T cell fraction (not recorded which). This TCR came from a male donor with ankylosing spondylitis. DNA sequence: TGTGCCAGCAGCTTAGATGGAACCACAGGGGGTGGCTACACCTTC. This encodes CASSLDGTTGGGYTF.